This T cell receptor beta chain emerged from a study of OX40 agonist ivuxolimab in advanced cancers. Study context: Six ivuxolimab dose levels, 0.01 to 10 mg/kg, were given intravenously every 2 weeks.

Trimming removed 2 bases from V and 7 bases from J, with 15 bases in between. Germline V gene sequence: CDR1 SGHTA, CDR2 FQGNSA. The CDR3 extends over 14 amino acids. Some clones are missing from TCRdb's copy, which holds only in-frame ones; the method was immunoSEQ multiplex PCR. In the table there are tens of thousands of clones, roughly 92% of which are singletons. This clonotype was sampled from an adult with an advanced solid tumor such as melanoma, head and neck, liver or kidney cancer. Sample: CD4+ or CD8+ T cells sorted from blood, taken in a trial of the OX40 agonist ivuxolimab. The chain recombines TRBV7-2 with TRBJ2-7; D may be TRBD1 (5 bases). The CDR3 nucleotides are TGTGCCAGCAGCTTAAAGGGGAACGCCGGTGAGCAGTACTTC. The encoded protein is CASSLKGNAGEQYF.